These 12 T cell receptor beta chains originate from one sample sequenced in a study of spatial heterogeneity in lung cancer. TCRdb reprocessed the 5' RACE reads with MiXCR, giving one entry per CDR3 protein. The repertoire holds around 4,300 distinct CDR3 sequences, with about 5.9% as singletons. These receptors have no identified antigens. Study-level points and caveats: Tumor mutation count correlated with how many alpha and beta TCRs expanded intratumorally.

Time point of the sample: sample taken at primary tumor resection. The source was lung tumor tissue, collected at surgery. The receptor set was obtained from a male donor with early-stage non-small cell lung cancer.

This clonotype was recorded at least ten times. This CDR3 is CASSEELALSYEQYF. The DNA for the CDR3 is TGTGCCAGCAGTGAGGAACTAGCATTATCCTACGAGCAGTACTTC. V usage is TRBV2 and J usage is TRBJ2-7; the D gene is possibly TRBD2 (6 bases). Deletions cut 3 bases from V and 1 base from J, with 13 bases between. Germline loops: CDR1 SNHLY, CDR2 FYNNEI. The CDR3 extends over 15 amino acids.

For this clonotype: A much more abundant neighbour one base away suggests this may be a read error. V and J are TRBV11-2 and TRBJ2-3, with unresolved D. The CDR3 spans 12 residues. V shed 5 bases and J shed 7 bases, with 10 bases lying between them. CDR1 is SGHAT, CDR2 FQNNGV, per germline. The CDR3 DNA reads as TGTGCCAGCAGCGCCTGGTTGTATACGCAGTATTTT. This codes for CASSAWLYTQYF. The variable domain in full, with the rest retrieved from reference TRBV11-2 and TRBJ2-3, is EAGVAQSPRYKIIEKRQSVAFWCNPISGHATLYWYQQILGQGPKLLIQFQNNGVVDDSQLPKDRFSAERLKGVDSTLKIQPAKLEDSAVYLCASSAWLYTQYFGPGTRLTVL.

This clonotype was seen repeatedly, ten times or more. The chain combines TRBV25-1 with TRBJ2-7, with TRBD2 identical over 7 bases. The CDR3 is 14 residues long. V dropped 5 bases and J dropped 0; count of bases not matched to a gene: 4. Germline V CDR1 and CDR2: MGHDK, SYGVNS. CDR3 residues: CASSKAGFSYEQYF. The CDR3, as DNA: TGTGCCAGCAGTAAAGCGGGGTTCTCCTACGAGCAGTACTTC.

The chain is built from TRBV29-1 and TRBJ2-5, with D tentatively TRBD1 or TRBD2 (6 bases each). CDR1 and CDR2 from the germline V gene are SQVTM and ANQGSEA. V gave up 6 bases and J gave up 6 bases, with 14 bases separating them. The CDR3 runs to 12 residues. CDR3 nucleotide sequence: TGCAGCGTGCACCAGGGGAGGCAGACCCAGTACTTC. Protein sequence: CSVHQGRQTQYF.

The table lists this clonotype with many counts. J is TRBJ2-1 and V is TRBV20-1; 8 bases map to TRBD2. J lost 0 bases, V lost 5 bases, and 6 bases had no gene match. Germline V CDR1 and CDR2: DFQATT, SNEGSKA (reference sequence). The CDR3 totals 15 residues. The CDR3: CSAHSGASSYNEQFF. For the CDR3, the DNA is TGCAGTGCTCATAGCGGGGCGAGCTCCTACAATGAGCAGTTCTTC.

By its share, this clonotype is medium-sized (0.01 to 0.1%). The rearrangement uses TRBV18 and TRBJ1-1, with TRBD1 matching over 9 bases. The CDR3 covers 15 residues. V trimming: 4 bases; J trimming: 3 bases; junction bases outside the gene matches: 6. CDR1 and CDR2 from the germline V gene are KGHSH and LQKENI. DNA of the CDR3: TGTGCCAGCTCACTGTCACAGGGGGCGTACACTGAAGCTTTCTTT. Encoded protein: CASSLSQGAYTEAFF.

This clonotype is labeled medium-sized. This sequence joins TRBV20-1 and TRBJ2-4, with 8 bases identical to TRBD2. V lost 3 bases, J lost 6 bases, and 7 bases stayed unmatched. The CDR3 totals 14 residues. Per the germline V gene, CDR1 is DFQATT and CDR2 is SNEGSKA (reference sequence). This chain's CDR3 is CSASREGRGNIQYF. The CDR3 bases are TGCAGTGCTAGCCGGGAGGGCCGAGGAAACATTCAGTACTTC.

This clonotype was detected ten times or more. V usage is TRBV20-1 and J usage is TRBJ2-2; tentatively, D is TRBD1 (6 bases). Trimming removed 5 bases from V and 6 bases from J, with 16 bases in between. The CDR3 covers 14 residues. Germline V CDR1 and CDR2: DFQATT, SNEGSKA (reference sequence). CDR3 in DNA: TGCAGTGCTGTTAGAACAGGGTTTGCCGGGGAGCTGTTTTTT. Translated, it gives CSAVRTGFAGELFF.

By share of the sample, this clonotype is medium-sized. The chain uses TRBV4-1 and TRBJ2-7; D uncertain. The CDR3 spans 16 residues. From germline, CDR1 is MGHRA and CDR2 YSYEKL. With 4 bases removed from V and 2 bases from J, the gap between germline ends came to 18 bases. The CDR3 loop is CASSPGVRVIPYEQYF. Here the CDR3 DNA reads TGCGCCAGCAGCCCGGGCGTTAGGGTCATTCCCTACGAGCAGTACTTC.

This chain joins TRBV7-9 and TRBJ1-1; D unresolved. With 2 bases removed from V and 2 bases from J, the gap between germline ends came to 6 bases. Germline V gives CDR1 SEHNR, CDR2 FQNEAQ (reference sequence). CDR3 length equals 13 residues. CDR3 sequence: CASSLRENTEAFF. The DNA for the CDR3 is TGTGCCAGCAGCTTAAGGGAAAACACTGAAGCTTTCTTT. Variable domain in full (rest from reference TRBV7-9 and TRBJ1-1): DTGVSQNPRHKITKRGQNVTFRCDPISEHNRLYWYRQTLGQGPEFLTYFQNEAQLEKSRLLSDRFSAERPKGSFSTLEIQRTEQGDSAMYLCASSLRENTEAFFGQGTRLTVV.

This clonotype was seen many times. The chain joins TRBV7-2 to TRBJ1-5, with D possibly TRBD1 on 6 matching bases. Germline CDR1 is SGHTA and CDR2 is FQGNSA. CDR3 length: 15 residues. V was clipped by 6 bases and J by 7 bases, with 19 bases between them. CDR3: CASRIDTGAGQPQHF. For the CDR3, the DNA is TGTGCCAGCAGAATAGACACGGGGGCAGGCCAGCCCCAGCATTTT.

There are a few counts of this clonotype. This chain connects TRBV10-3 to TRBJ1-1, with 10 positions matching TRBD1. V was clipped by 7 bases and J by 5 bases; unmatched bases: 7. The CDR3 runs to 14 residues. Germline V gene data show CDR1 as ENHRY and CDR2 as SYGVKD. In DNA, the CDR3 is TGTGCCATCACTCGGGACAGGGGAAGTACTGAAGCTTTCTTT. It yields the protein CAITRDRGSTEAFF.